This T cell receptor beta chain was observed in a study of cytomegalovirus exposure and HLA in healthy donors. This clone was counted a few times. Primers included in the PCR were 60 Vbeta and 13 Jbeta primers. Repertoires were generated with immunoSEQ multiplex PCR, while TCRdb's copy carries only in-frame clones and drops some. The data show 150,000 to 200,000 clones, around four fifths seen once. Trimming at V came to 3 bases and at J to 8 bases, leaving 7 bases not matched to a gene. The CDR3 has 14 amino acids. The germline V gene encodes CDR1 MNHEY and CDR2 SMNVEV (reference sequence). The material sequenced was PBMCs. This TCR derives from a woman under 40 in good health and CMV-seropositive. The chain carries TRBV27 and TRBJ2-1; 7 nucleotides match TRBD2. The CDR3 region is CASSLEREVDEQFF. For the CDR3, the DNA is TGTGCCAGCAGTTTGGAACGGGAGGTGGATGAGCAGTTCTTC.